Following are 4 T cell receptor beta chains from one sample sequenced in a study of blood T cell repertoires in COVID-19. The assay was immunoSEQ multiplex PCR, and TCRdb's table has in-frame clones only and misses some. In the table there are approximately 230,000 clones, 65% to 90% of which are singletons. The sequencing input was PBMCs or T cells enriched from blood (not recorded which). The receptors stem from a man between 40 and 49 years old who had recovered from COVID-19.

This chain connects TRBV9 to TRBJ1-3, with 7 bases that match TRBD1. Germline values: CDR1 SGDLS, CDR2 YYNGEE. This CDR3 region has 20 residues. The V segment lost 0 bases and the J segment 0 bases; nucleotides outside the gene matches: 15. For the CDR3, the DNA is TGTGCCAGCAGCGTAGCTCCTGGGACAGCCGGGCACCGCTCTGGAAACACCATATATTTT. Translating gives CASSVAPGTAGHRSGNTIYF. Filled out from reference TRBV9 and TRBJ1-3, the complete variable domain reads DSGVTQTPKHLITATGQRVTLRCSPRSGDLSVYWYQQSLDQGLQFLIQYYNGEERAKGNILERFSAQQFPDLHSELNLSSLELGDSALYFCASSVAPGTAGHRSGNTIYFGEGSWLTVV.

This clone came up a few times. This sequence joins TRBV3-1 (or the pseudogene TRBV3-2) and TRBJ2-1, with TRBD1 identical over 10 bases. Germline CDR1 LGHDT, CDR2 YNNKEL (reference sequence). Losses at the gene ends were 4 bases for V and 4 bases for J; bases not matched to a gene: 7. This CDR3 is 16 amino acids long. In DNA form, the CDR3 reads TGTGCCAGCAGCCCACGGGGGGGACAGGGGTACAATGAGCAGTTCTTC. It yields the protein CASSPRGGQGYNEQFF.

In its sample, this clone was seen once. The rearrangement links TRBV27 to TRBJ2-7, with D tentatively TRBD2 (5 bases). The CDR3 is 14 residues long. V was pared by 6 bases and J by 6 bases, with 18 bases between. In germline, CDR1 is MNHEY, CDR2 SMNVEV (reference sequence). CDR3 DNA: TGTGCCAGCAGAATCTTCTCCGAGGGCCCCGAGCAGTACTTC. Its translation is CASRIFSEGPEQYF.

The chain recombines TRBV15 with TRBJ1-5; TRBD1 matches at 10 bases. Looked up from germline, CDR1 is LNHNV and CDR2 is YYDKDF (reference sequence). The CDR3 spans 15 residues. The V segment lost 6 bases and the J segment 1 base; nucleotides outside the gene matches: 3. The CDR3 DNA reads TGTGCCACCAGGAGGGACAGGGGAAGCAATCAGCCCCAGCATTTT. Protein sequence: CATRRDRGSNQPQHF.